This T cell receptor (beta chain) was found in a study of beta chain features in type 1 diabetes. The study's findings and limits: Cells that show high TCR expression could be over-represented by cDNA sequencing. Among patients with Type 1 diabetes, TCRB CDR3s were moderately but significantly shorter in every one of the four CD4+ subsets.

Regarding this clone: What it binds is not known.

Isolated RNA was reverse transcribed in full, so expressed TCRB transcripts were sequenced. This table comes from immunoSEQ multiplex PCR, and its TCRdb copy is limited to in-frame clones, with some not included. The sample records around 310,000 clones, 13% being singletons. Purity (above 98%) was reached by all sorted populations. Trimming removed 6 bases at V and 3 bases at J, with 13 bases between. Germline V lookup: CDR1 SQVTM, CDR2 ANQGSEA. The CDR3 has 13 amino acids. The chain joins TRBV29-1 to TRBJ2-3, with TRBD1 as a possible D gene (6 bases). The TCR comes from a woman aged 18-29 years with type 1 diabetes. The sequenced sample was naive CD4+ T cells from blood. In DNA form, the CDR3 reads TGCAGCGTCGCGCAGGGGCAAACAGATACGCAGTATTTT. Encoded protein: CSVAQGQTDTQYF.